These T cell receptor beta chains were read from a single sample in a study of shared clonotypes between healthy human individuals. Profiled with immunoSEQ multiplex PCR; TCRdb holds only in-frame clones, not every one. The sample lists about 1.1 million clones, 60% to 85% seen once, with 0.7% to 0.95% in the top ten. The sequenced sample consisted of memory CD4+ T cells from PBMCs. These receptor sequences come from a man in his late teens or twenties in good health. Some clones in this sample may be carry-over from other donors' samples. Each CDR3 is given with its conserved first and last residue. Each record gives: D gene, clone size, V gene, J gene, CDR3 protein, CDR3 DNA. The D gene is left open where the match is weak. Clone sizes are given selectively: once, few, many, or a class where the clone is expanded.

D gene: TRBD1
clone size: -
V gene: TRBV7-9
J gene: TRBJ1-5
CDR3 protein: CASSLDRGHQPQHF
CDR3 DNA: TGTGCCAGCAGCCTTGACAGGGGGCATCAGCCCCAGCATTTT

D gene: -
clone size: -
V gene: TRBV6-5
J gene: TRBJ1-5
CDR3 protein: CASSQDRNQPQHF
CDR3 DNA: TGTGCCAGCAGTCAGGATCGGAATCAGCCCCAGCATTTT

D gene: TRBD1
clone size: -
V gene: TRBV30
J gene: TRBJ1-2
CDR3 protein: CAWRHGQGAPGYTF
CDR3 DNA: TGTGCCTGGAGGCATGGACAGGGGGCGCCTGGCTACACCTTC

D gene: TRBD2
clone size: once
V gene: TRBV29-1
J gene: TRBJ2-4
CDR3 protein: CSVEGGAKNIQYF
CDR3 DNA: TGCAGCGTTGAGGGAGGGGCCAAAAACATTCAGTACTTC

D gene: -
clone size: few
V gene: TRBV29-1
J gene: TRBJ2-1
CDR3 protein: CSVEPSSVFFSYNEQFF
CDR3 DNA: TGCAGCGTTGAACCATCTAGCGTTTTCTTCTCCTACAATGAGCAGTTCTTC

D gene: -
clone size: -
V gene: TRBV27
J gene: TRBJ2-7
CDR3 protein: CASSLDGQTSSYEQYF
CDR3 DNA: TGTGCCAGCAGTCTGGACGGACAAACTAGCTCCTACGAGCAGTACTTC

D gene: TRBD1
clone size: few
V gene: TRBV2
J gene: TRBJ1-1
CDR3 protein: CASTENAGTGKNTEAFF
CDR3 DNA: TGTGCCAGCACCGAAAATGCGGGGACAGGGAAGAACACTGAAGCTTTCTTT

D gene: TRBD1
clone size: -
V gene: TRBV27
J gene: TRBJ1-1
CDR3 protein: CASSLYADRDTEAFF
CDR3 DNA: TGTGCCAGCAGTTTATACGCCGACAGGGACACTGAAGCTTTCTTT

D gene: -
clone size: -
V gene: TRBV29-1
J gene: TRBJ1-1
CDR3 protein: CSVEEQVDTEAFF
CDR3 DNA: TGCAGCGTTGAGGAACAGGTGGACACTGAAGCTTTCTTT

D gene: -
clone size: once
V gene: TRBV5-8
J gene: TRBJ1-5
CDR3 protein: CASSLARGHQPQHF
CDR3 DNA: TGTGCCAGCAGCTTGGCTAGGGGCCATCAGCCCCAGCATTTT

D gene: -
clone size: -
V gene: TRBV7-8
J gene: TRBJ2-7
CDR3 protein: CASSLGAGGPYEQYF
CDR3 DNA: TGTGCCAGCAGCCTTGGGGCTGGCGGCCCCTACGAGCAGTACTTC

D gene: -
clone size: -
V gene: TRBV28
J gene: TRBJ2-5
CDR3 protein: CASSLGGRETQYF
CDR3 DNA: TGTGCCAGCAGTTTAGGAGGGAGAGAGACCCAGTACTTC

D gene: -
clone size: -
V gene: TRBV2
J gene: TRBJ2-7
CDR3 protein: CAASNRSYEQYF
CDR3 DNA: TGTGCCGCTAGTAACAGGAGCTACGAGCAGTACTTC

D gene: TRBD2
clone size: -
V gene: TRBV5-4
J gene: TRBJ2-5
CDR3 protein: CASSRLLAGGVQTQYF
CDR3 DNA: TGTGCCAGCAGCCGGTTACTAGCGGGAGGTGTGCAGACCCAGTACTTC

D gene: -
clone size: -
V gene: TRBV5-6
J gene: TRBJ1-2
CDR3 protein: CASRLRSPGFGYGYTF
CDR3 DNA: TGTGCCAGCCGGCTTCGATCCCCGGGGTTCGGCTATGGCTACACCTTC

D gene: -
clone size: -
V gene: TRBV5-1
J gene: TRBJ2-7
CDR3 protein: CASSNTPSYEQYF
CDR3 DNA: TGCGCCAGCAGTAACACCCCCTCCTACGAGCAGTACTTC